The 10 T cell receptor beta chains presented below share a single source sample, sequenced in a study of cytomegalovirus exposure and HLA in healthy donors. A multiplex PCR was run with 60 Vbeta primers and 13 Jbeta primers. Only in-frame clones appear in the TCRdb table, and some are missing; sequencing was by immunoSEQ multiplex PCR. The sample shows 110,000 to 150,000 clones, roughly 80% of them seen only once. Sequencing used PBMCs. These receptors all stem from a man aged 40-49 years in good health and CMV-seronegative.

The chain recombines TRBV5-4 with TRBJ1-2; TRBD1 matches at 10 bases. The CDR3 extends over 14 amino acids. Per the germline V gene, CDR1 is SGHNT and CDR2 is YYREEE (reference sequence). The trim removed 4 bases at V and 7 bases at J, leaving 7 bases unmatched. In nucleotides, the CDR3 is TGTGCCAGCAGCGCTGGGACAGGGGAGGGTGGCTACACCTTC. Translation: CASSAGTGEGGYTF.

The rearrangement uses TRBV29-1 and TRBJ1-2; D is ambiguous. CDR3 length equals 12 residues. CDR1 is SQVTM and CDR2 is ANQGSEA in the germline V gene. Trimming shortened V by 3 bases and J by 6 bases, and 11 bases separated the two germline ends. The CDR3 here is CSVDFGMHGYTF. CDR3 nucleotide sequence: TGCAGCGTTGATTTCGGGATGCATGGCTACACCTTC.

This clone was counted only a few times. CDR3 DNA: TGTGCCAGCAGCTCCCCCCTAAAAAACACCGGGGAGCTGTTTTTT. The encoded protein is CASSSPLKNTGELFF. J is TRBJ2-2 and V is TRBV5-4; D uncertain. This CDR3 is 15 amino acids long. Trimming took 3 bases from V and 2 from J, leaving 11 bases between them. Germline assignment: CDR1 SGHNT and CDR2 YYREEE (reference sequence).

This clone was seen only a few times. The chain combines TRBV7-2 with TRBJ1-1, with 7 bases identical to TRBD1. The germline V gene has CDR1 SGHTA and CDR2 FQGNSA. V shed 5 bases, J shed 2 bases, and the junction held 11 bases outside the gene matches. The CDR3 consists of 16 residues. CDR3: CASSRRSGTDNTEAFF. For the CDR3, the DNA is TGTGCCAGCAGCCGAAGATCCGGGACAGACAACACTGAAGCTTTCTTT.

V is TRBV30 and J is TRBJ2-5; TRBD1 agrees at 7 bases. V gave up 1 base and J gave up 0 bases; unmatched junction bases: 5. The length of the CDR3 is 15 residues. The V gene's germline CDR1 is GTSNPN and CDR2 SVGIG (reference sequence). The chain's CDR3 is CAWSATGNHQETQYF. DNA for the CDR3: TGTGCCTGGAGTGCGACAGGGAATCACCAAGAGACCCAGTACTTC.

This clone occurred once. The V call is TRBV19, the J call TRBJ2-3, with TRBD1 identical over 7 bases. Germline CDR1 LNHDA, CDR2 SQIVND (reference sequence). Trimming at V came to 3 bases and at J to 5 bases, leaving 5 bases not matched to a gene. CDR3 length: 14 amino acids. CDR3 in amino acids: CASSMGQGVDTQYF. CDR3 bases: TGTGCCAGTAGTATGGGGCAGGGGGTAGATACGCAGTATTTT.

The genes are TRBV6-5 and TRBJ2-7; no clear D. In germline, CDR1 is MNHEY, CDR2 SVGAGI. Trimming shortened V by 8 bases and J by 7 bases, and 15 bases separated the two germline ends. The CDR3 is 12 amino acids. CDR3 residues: CASGSPLREQYF. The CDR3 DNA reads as TGTGCCAGCGGAAGTCCGTTGAGGGAGCAGTACTTC.

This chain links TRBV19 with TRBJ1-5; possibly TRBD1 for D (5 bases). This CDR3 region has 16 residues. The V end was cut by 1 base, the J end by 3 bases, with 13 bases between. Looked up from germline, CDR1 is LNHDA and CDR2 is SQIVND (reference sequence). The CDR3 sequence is CASSIGGGETNQPQHF. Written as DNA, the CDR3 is TGTGCCAGTAGTATAGGGGGAGGGGAAACCAATCAGCCCCAGCATTTT. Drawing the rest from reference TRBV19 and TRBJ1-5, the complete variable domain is DGGITQSPKYLFRKEGQNVTLSCEQNLNHDAMYWYRQDPGQGLRLIYYSQIVNDFQKGDIAEGYSVSREKKESFPLTVTSAQKNPTAFYLCASSIGGGETNQPQHFGDGTRLSIL.

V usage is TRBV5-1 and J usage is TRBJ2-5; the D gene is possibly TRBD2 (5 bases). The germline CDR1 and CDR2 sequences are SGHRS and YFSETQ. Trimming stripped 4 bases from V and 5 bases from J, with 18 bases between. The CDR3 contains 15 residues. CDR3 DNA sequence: TGCGCCAGCAGCGCGGGCGGGTCGCCGGGTGAGACCCAGTACTTC. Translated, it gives CASSAGGSPGETQYF.

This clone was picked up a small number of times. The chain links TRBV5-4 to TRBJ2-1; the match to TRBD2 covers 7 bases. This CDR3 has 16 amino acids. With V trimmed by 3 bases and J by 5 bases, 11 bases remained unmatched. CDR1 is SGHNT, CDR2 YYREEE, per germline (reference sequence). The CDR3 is CASSSPLRGIDNEQFF. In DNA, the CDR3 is TGTGCCAGCAGCTCCCCCCTGCGGGGGATCGACAATGAGCAGTTCTTC.